Listed here are 14 T cell receptor beta chains from one sample, sequenced in a study of T cell clonality in common variable immunodeficiency. Here immunoSEQ multiplex PCR was the method, and the copy in TCRdb shows in-frame clones only, minus some. The sample is made up of some 40,000 clones, none counted only once. The sequenced sample consisted of peripheral blood mononuclear cells. All receptors come from a person between 18 and 70 years old in good health.

In its sample, this clone was seen many times. Sequencing ends 3 residues short of the CDR3 end; the germline J gene provides the rest. The V and J genes are TRBV29-1 and TRBJ2-2, with D uncertain. CDR1 and CDR2 from the germline V gene are SQVTM and ANQGSEA. The CDR3 has 14 amino acids. V was pared by 6 bases and J by 0 bases, with 11 bases between. This chain's CDR3 is CSVQQHPNTGELFF. CDR3 DNA, as far as it was read: TGCAGCGTGCAACAACACCCGAACACCGGGGAG.

This clone was detected many times. The CDR3 end lies 3 residues beyond the end of the read and is filled in from the germline J gene. The rearrangement links TRBV5-4 to TRBJ2-2, with D perhaps TRBD1 (5 bases). This CDR3 is built from 15 residues. Germline values: CDR1 SGHNT, CDR2 YYREEE (reference sequence). With 5 bases removed from V and 2 bases from J, the gap between germline ends came to 13 bases. CDR3 protein: CASSRQGENTGELFF. The CDR3 bases that were read are TGTGCCAGCAGTCGACAAGGGGAAAACACCGGGGAG.

This clone occurred many times. The read ends 3 residues shy of where the CDR3 ends; the end is completed using the germline J gene. The chain is built from TRBV15 and TRBJ1-5; possibly TRBD1 for D (6 bases). V dropped 6 bases and J dropped 4 bases, with 13 bases sitting between them. CDR1 and CDR2 from the germline V gene are LNHNV and YYDKDF (reference sequence). The CDR3 length is 14 residues. CDR3 in amino acids: CATSRGITNQPQHF. The sequenced part of the CDR3 DNA is TGTGCCACCAGTAGGGGGATCACTAATCAGCCC.

There are many counts of this clone. The CDR3 is cut off 3 residues early in the read; its end comes from the germline J gene. V and J are TRBV4-1 and TRBJ2-3, with 7 bases lining up with TRBD1. Per germline, CDR1 MGHRA and CDR2 YSYEKL. J was trimmed by 2 bases and V by 5 bases; bases with no gene match: 7. This CDR3 comprises 15 residues. CDR3 in amino acids: CASSSRDRDTDTQYF. Partial CDR3 DNA: TGCGCCAGCAGCAGCAGGGACAGAGACACAGATACG.

This clone was counted ten times or more. The CDR3 end falls 3 residues outside the read, so it is completed with the germline J gene. This chain links TRBV7-2 with TRBJ2-7; 7 bases map to TRBD1. The V segment lost 5 bases and the J segment 6 bases; nucleotides outside the gene matches: 13. The CDR3 extends over 15 amino acids. The V gene's germline CDR1 is SGHTA and CDR2 FQGNSA. CDR3 protein: CASSGSETGYSEQYF. CDR3 DNA, as far as it was read: TGTGCCAGCAGCGGGTCCGAGACAGGGTACTCCGAG.

This clone was detected ten times or more. Read coverage stops 3 residues before the CDR3 terminus; the germline J gene supplies the remainder. The chain employs TRBV19 and TRBJ2-6; possibly TRBD2 for D (5 bases). Germline assignment: CDR1 LNHDA and CDR2 SQIVND (reference sequence). The CDR3 spans 17 residues. V was cut by 1 base and J by 0 bases, with 10 bases left in between. The CDR3 reads CASSIVPGSSGANVLTF. The CDR3 bases that were read are TGTGCCAGTAGTATAGTGCCGGGGAGCTCTGGGGCCAACGTC.

This clone was seen repeatedly, ten times or more. The observed sequence ends 3 residues before the CDR3 terminus, with the missing tail filled in from the germline J gene. The rearrangement links TRBV6-1 to TRBJ2-2; D remains unclear. Germline CDR1 is MNHNS and CDR2 is SASEGT. Trimming left V 2 bases short and J 6 bases short, with 10 bases between. The CDR3 consists of 14 residues. The CDR3 bases that were read are TGTGCCAGCAGTGAAACAACCGTCGCCGGGGAG. Protein sequence: CASSETTVAGE. The entire CDR3 reads CASSETTVAGELFF.

Concerning this clone: Coverage ceases 3 residues before the CDR3 finishes, and the germline J gene fills in the end. The chain carries TRBV11-2 and TRBJ2-7; TRBD2 agrees at 7 bases. Germline V gene data show CDR1 as SGHAT and CDR2 as FQNNGV. CDR3 size: 15 residues. J gave up 4 bases and V 4 bases, and 10 bases lay outside the gene matches. CDR3 sequence: CASSSLGGVGYEQYF. The DNA read from the CDR3 is TGTGCCAGCAGCTCCCTGGGAGGGGTTGGGTACGAG.

This clone came up many times. Read sequence stops 3 residues before the CDR3 end, and the germline J gene provides the missing end. The V call is TRBV18, the J call TRBJ2-3, with 11 nucleotides matching TRBD2. Trimming at V came to 3 bases and at J to 6 bases, leaving 5 bases not matched to a gene. The CDR3 is 15 residues long. CDR1 KGHSH and CDR2 LQKENI come from the germline V gene. CDR3 in amino acids: CASSPALAGGDTQYF. Partial CDR3 DNA: TGTGCCAGCTCACCGGCTCTAGCGGGAGGTGATACG.

The sample holds many counts of this clone. The CDR3 extends 3 residues past the end of the read, so its final part is completed from the germline J gene. The chain has TRBV4-1 and TRBJ1-5; D not resolved. V was shortened by 3 bases and J by 3 bases, with 9 bases between the two germline ends. The length of the CDR3 is 14 residues. Germline V CDR1 and CDR2: MGHRA, YSYEKL. This CDR3 reads CASSHYSNNQPQHF. The part of the CDR3 DNA that was read is TGCGCCAGCAGCCACTACAGCAACAATCAGCCC.

This clone was detected many times. The sequenced fragment ends 3 residues before the CDR3 boundary, so the rest is inferred from the germline J gene. The chain recombines TRBV19 with TRBJ1-1; D is perhaps TRBD1 (6 bases). Germline CDR1 LNHDA, CDR2 SQIVND (reference sequence). The CDR3 contains 15 residues. Trimming pared 5 bases from V and 0 bases from J, leaving 13 bases between. The CDR3 here is CASSWPGQVNTEAFF. CDR3 DNA, as far as it was read: TGTGCCAGTAGTTGGCCGGGACAAGTGAACACTGAA.

In its sample, this clone was seen many times. The sequenced fragment ends 3 residues before the CDR3 boundary, so the rest is inferred from the germline J gene. This chain connects TRBV12-3 or TRBV12-4 to TRBJ2-1, with 9 nucleotides matching TRBD2. This CDR3 contains 15 residues. V lost 2 bases and J lost 9; bases outside the gene matches: 8. The CDR3 DNA, read in part, is TGTGCCAGCAGTTTAACCGGGACTAGCTTGGCTGAG. It translates to CASSLTGTSLAE. Given in full, the CDR3 is CASSLTGTSLAEQFF.

This clone was counted at least ten times. The read falls 3 residues short of the CDR3 end, and the missing part is taken from the germline J gene. V is TRBV5-6 and J is TRBJ2-1; tentative D call: TRBD1 (6 bases). Germline V lookup: CDR1 SGHDT, CDR2 YYEEEE. Trimming took 4 bases from V and 5 from J, leaving 7 bases between them. This CDR3 spans 12 amino acids. CDR3 DNA (partial): TGTGCCAGCAGCAGGGACAACAATGAG. Protein product: CASSRDNNE. The full CDR3 reads CASSRDNNEQFF.

In its sample, this clone was seen many times. The read comes to an end 3 residues before the CDR3 does, leaving the germline J gene to fill in the end. The chain couples TRBV19 to TRBJ1-5; D remains unclear. CDR3 size: 15 residues. Germline CDR1 LNHDA, CDR2 SQIVND (reference sequence). V lost 7 bases to trimming and J lost 4 bases, with 17 bases between them. The DNA read from the CDR3 is TGTGCCAGTAAGTCGGTGGGCACCTCAAATCAGCCC. Its translation is CASKSVGTSNQP. The entire CDR3 protein is CASKSVGTSNQPQHF.